The rows below give T cell receptor beta chains drawn from one sample of a study of blood T cell repertoires in COVID-19. Some clones are missing from TCRdb's copy, which holds only in-frame ones; the method was immunoSEQ multiplex PCR. This sample has roughly 200,000 clones, with under 90% found just once. Sequencing input: PBMCs or T cells enriched from blood (not recorded which). The receptors originated from a woman aged 45-65 years who had been exposed to COVID-19. Each CDR3 is given with its conserved first and last residue. A D gene is named only where the DNA matches it firmly. Some rows mark clone size as missing; the rest say once, few, many or name a class of expanded clone.

cdr3_nt cdr3_aa j_call d_call clone_size v_call
TGTGCCAGCAGCTTGGGCAGGGGCGATGGTGAAAAACTGTTTTTT CASSLGRGDGEKLFF TRBJ1-4 - once TRBV7-9
TGTGCCAGCAGCTCGACAGGTCGTAGCTACGAGCAGTACTTC CASSSTGRSYEQYF TRBJ2-7 - few TRBV7-2
TGTGCCAGCAGCTTGATAACAGACCCTAGCAATCAGCCCCAGCATTTT CASSLITDPSNQPQHF TRBJ1-5 - - TRBV5-6
TGTGCCAGCAGTCCCTCCTCAGGGGGCCTCTATGGCTACACCTTC CASSPSSGGLYGYTF TRBJ1-2 TRBD1 - TRBV28
TGTGCCAGCAGTTCTCGACAGACGTACTCTGGAAACACCATATATTTT CASSSRQTYSGNTIYF TRBJ1-3 - - TRBV28
TGTGCCAGCAGTTTAATCTTAACAAGGGGATTATACGAGCAGTACTTC CASSLILTRGLYEQYF TRBJ2-7 - - TRBV28
TGCGCCAGCAGCTGGCCAACCCCGACAGGGACTAATGAAAAACTGTTTTTT CASSWPTPTGTNEKLFF TRBJ1-4 TRBD1 - TRBV5-1
TGTGCCAGCAGTGAGGGACAGGGGTCCATGACCCAGTACTTC CASSEGQGSMTQYF TRBJ2-5 TRBD1 few TRBV6-4
TGTGCCAGCACCCCTGGACAGAGGAGGTGGACTGAAGCTTTCTTT CASTPGQRRWTEAFF TRBJ1-1 - once TRBV11-2
TGTGCCAGCAGTTCGACAGGTTACGGCTACACCTTC CASSSTGYGYTF TRBJ1-2 - - TRBV27
TGTGCCAGCAGCTTGTGGACGGGACTCACAGATACGCAGTATTTT CASSLWTGLTDTQYF TRBJ2-3 - - TRBV7-9
TGTGCCAGCAGCTTAGTAGGACAGATTAACTATGGCTACACCTTC CASSLVGQINYGYTF TRBJ1-2 - few TRBV5-6
TGTGCCAGCAGTGACAGGGGAACAACTAATGAAAAACTGTTTTTT CASSDRGTTNEKLFF TRBJ1-4 TRBD1 - TRBV28
TGTGCCAGCAGCCATAACCTAGACGATACGCAGTATTTT CASSHNLDDTQYF TRBJ2-3 - - TRBV14
TGTGCCAGCAGTTTGGCCGGCGCCTGGAGGTCACCCCTCCACTTT CASSLAGAWRSPLHF TRBJ1-6 - - TRBV27
TGTGCCATCAGTGAGTCCGGGGGGACGAACACTGAAGCTTTCTTT CAISESGGTNTEAFF TRBJ1-1 - - TRBV10-3
TGCAGCGTTCCCGGGACTAGCGGGGAGACCCAGTACTTC CSVPGTSGETQYF TRBJ2-5 TRBD2 few TRBV29-1
TGCGCCAGCAGCCTTGCACAGGGAACCTATGGCTACACCTTC CASSLAQGTYGYTF TRBJ1-2 - - TRBV5-1
TGTGCCAGCAGCGGCGACGGGGGTACTGAAGCTTTCTTT CASSGDGGTEAFF TRBJ1-1 - - TRBV7-2
TGTGCCACCTCGACGGGGAGCTCCTACAATGAGCAGTTCTTC CATSTGSSYNEQFF TRBJ2-1 - - TRBV19
TGTGCCAGCAGCTTAACAATCCGCACTGAAGCTTTCTTT CASSLTIRTEAFF TRBJ1-1 - - TRBV7-2
TGTGCCTGGAGTGTTTGGCAGGGTGTCCGAAAACTGTTTTTT CAWSVWQGVRKLFF TRBJ1-4 - - TRBV30
TGTGCCAGCACCATTAGCGGGGGGCGATCTCGTCAAGAGACCCAGTACTTC CASTISGGRSRQETQYF TRBJ2-5 TRBD2 - TRBV7-8
TGTGCCAGCAGACTAGGGCATTTCACAGATACGCAGTATTTT CASRLGHFTDTQYF TRBJ2-3 - - TRBV7-2
TGTGCCAGCAGGAGTGTGGACACCATATATTTT CASRSVDTIYF TRBJ1-3 - - TRBV6-5
TGTGCCAGCAGTTCCCAGGGCTATGGCTACACCTTC CASSSQGYGYTF TRBJ1-2 - - TRBV28
TGTGCCAGCAGTCCAGGGGCTCCCTACGAGCAGTACTTC CASSPGAPYEQYF TRBJ2-7 - - TRBV27
TGTGCCAGCAGCCCGTCGACAGGGTCGTACGAGCAGTACTTC CASSPSTGSYEQYF TRBJ2-7 TRBD1 - TRBV7-9
TGTGCCATCAGCCAACAGGGATCCACCGGGGAGCTGTTTTTT CAISQQGSTGELFF TRBJ2-2 - few TRBV10-3
TGCGCCAGCAGCTTGGCCGGGGAGGGGGCCTACGAGCAGTACTTC CASSLAGEGAYEQYF TRBJ2-7 - - TRBV5-1
TGTGCCAGCAGCCCTATGGGGTCGGGGGGCCCCATGGGGACTGAAGCTTTCTTT CASSPMGSGGPMGTEAFF TRBJ1-1 - - TRBV5-6
TGTGCCAGCAGCCCGGGACAGGGAATCATCTTTTACAATGAGCAGTTCTTC CASSPGQGIIFYNEQFF TRBJ2-1 TRBD1 once TRBV5-4
TGTGCCAGCAGCTTAGCGGAGATTAGCTCCTACGAGCAGTACTTC CASSLAEISSYEQYF TRBJ2-7 - - TRBV7-8
TGTGCCAGCAGTTTGCGAACAGGGGCGAGTAATTCACCCCTCCACTTT CASSLRTGASNSPLHF TRBJ1-6 TRBD1 - TRBV28
TGTGCCAGCACTAGGGACAGGTCGATCCAGGAGACCCAGTACTTC CASTRDRSIQETQYF TRBJ2-5 TRBD1 - TRBV2
TGTGCCAGCAGCTTGGCGTCAGGGCTTGCAAACTATGGCTACACCTTC CASSLASGLANYGYTF TRBJ1-2 - - TRBV5-8
TGCGCCAGCAGCTCGGGACAGCTCGGCTATGGCTACACCTTC CASSSGQLGYGYTF TRBJ1-2 TRBD1 few TRBV5-1
TGTGCCAGCAGCTTATACTATGAGGGACAGGGGCCAGCTGGGGAGACCCAGTACTTC CASSLYYEGQGPAGETQYF TRBJ2-5 TRBD1 - TRBV7-6
TGTGCCAGCAGCTTGGGGCGGGCTTTGGCCTCGGGTGAGCAGTACTTC CASSLGRALASGEQYF TRBJ2-7 - once TRBV5-4
TGTGCCAGCAGCCTCAGGACTAGTCTCCACACCGGGGAGCTGTTTTTT CASSLRTSLHTGELFF TRBJ2-2 TRBD2 - TRBV3-1/TRBV3-2
TGTGCCAGCAGCTTGGGCGGTTGGGGGGACACTGAAGCTTTCTTT CASSLGGWGDTEAFF TRBJ1-1 - - TRBV5-5
TGTGCCAGCAGCCCGAGGGACAGGACATGGGACACTGAAGCTTTCTTT CASSPRDRTWDTEAFF TRBJ1-1 TRBD1 - TRBV7-2
TGCAGCGTTGGGTCCAGGGCACAAGATACGCAGTATTTT CSVGSRAQDTQYF TRBJ2-3 - - TRBV29-1
TGTGCCATCAGTGAATTTAGCGGGGGGGCGAACACCGGGGAGCTGTTTTTT CAISEFSGGANTGELFF TRBJ2-2 TRBD2 - TRBV10-3
TGTGCCAGCAGCCGGAATAGCGGACTGAACCCTAGGGAGCAGTTCTTC CASSRNSGLNPREQFF TRBJ2-1 - - TRBV11-1
TGTGCCAGCAGTTACCCAGGGGGCGATTCACCCCTCCACTTT CASSYPGGDSPLHF TRBJ1-6 TRBD1 once TRBV6-6
TGCGCCAGCAGCGATTTCCCTCCGGGACAGGGGGACTATGGCTACACCTTC CASSDFPPGQGDYGYTF TRBJ1-2 TRBD1 - TRBV5-1
TGTGCCATCAGTGGCGGGCTCAGGGAAAAACTGTTTTTT CAISGGLREKLFF TRBJ1-4 - - TRBV10-3